These T cell receptor beta chains were read from a single sample in a study of blood T cells in healthy people across ages. TCRdb called the 5' RACE reads again in MiXCR, with one record for every CDR3 protein. In the table there are some 930,000 distinct CDR3 sequences, 25% to 30% of which are singletons. These data were likewise used in another study, on T cells of mothers and their children.

Sequencing was done on a sample of blood. The origin of the receptors is a woman in her thirties or forties in good health. Both conserved end residues are part of each CDR3. The order of the fields is clone size, J gene, V gene, D gene, CDR3 DNA, CDR3 protein. A D gene is named only where the DNA matches it firmly. Size is stated for part of the rows, as once, few or many counts, or as a class when the clone is expanded.

>NA|TRBJ1-2|TRBV6-6|NA
TGTGCCAGCAGTTACTCGCGACAACGGGACGCCCTCTATGGCTACACCTTC
CASSYSRQRDALYGYTF
>few|TRBJ1-2|TRBV3-1|NA
TGTGCCAGCAGCGTTTCGGGGCAGGGTCGGAACTATGGCTACACCTTC
CASSVSGQGRNYGYTF
>many|TRBJ2-7|TRBV3-1|NA
TGTGCCAGCAGCCACGCCGGGACCCACGGTTACGAGCAGTACTTC
CASSHAGTHGYEQYF
>many|TRBJ2-1|TRBV29-1|TRBD2
TGCAGCGTCTCCCCGACTAGCTCGAATGAGCAGTTCTTC
CSVSPTSSNEQFF
>NA|TRBJ2-3|TRBV10-3|TRBD1
TGTGCCATCAGTGGGGGACAGGCCAAAGGGGGTGCGCAGTATTTT
CAISGGQAKGGAQYF
>NA|TRBJ2-2|TRBV15|NA
TGTGCCACCAGGAGGCGGGCAGGGGTCACCGGGGAGCTGTTTTTT
CATRRRAGVTGELFF
>NA|TRBJ2-1|TRBV7-2|TRBD2
TGTGCCAGCAGCCCTCTGGGTAGCGGGGGCTACAGTGAGCAGTTCTTC
CASSPLGSGGYSEQFF
>few|TRBJ1-4|TRBV20-1|TRBD1
TGCAAAGTGGTGGGACAGGATGAAAAACTGTTTTTT
CKVVGQDEKLFF
>once|TRBJ1-1|TRBV28|NA
TGTGCCAGCCTGGGGGGCAGTTTCACTGAAGCTTTCTTT
CASLGGSFTEAFF
>NA|TRBJ2-7|TRBV20-1|TRBD2
TGCAGTGCTAGAGATAGGCCCAGCGGGGGCCCCGGCGAGCAGTACTTC
CSARDRPSGGPGEQYF